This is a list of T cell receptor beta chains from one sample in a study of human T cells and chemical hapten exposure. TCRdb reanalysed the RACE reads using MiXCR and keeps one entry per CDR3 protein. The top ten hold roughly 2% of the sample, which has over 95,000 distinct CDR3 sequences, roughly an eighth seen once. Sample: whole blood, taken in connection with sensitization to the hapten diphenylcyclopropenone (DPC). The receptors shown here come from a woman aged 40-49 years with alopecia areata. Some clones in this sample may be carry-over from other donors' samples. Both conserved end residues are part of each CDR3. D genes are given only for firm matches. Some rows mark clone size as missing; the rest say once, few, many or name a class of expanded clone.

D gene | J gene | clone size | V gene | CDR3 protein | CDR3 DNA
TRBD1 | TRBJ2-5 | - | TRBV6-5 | CASSWTGQETQYF | TGTGCCAGCAGTTGGACAGGCCAAGAGACCCAGTACTTC
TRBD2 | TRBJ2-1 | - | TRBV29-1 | CSARRLAGGSYNEQFF | TGCAGCGCCCGGCGCCTAGCGGGAGGCTCCTACAATGAGCAGTTCTTC
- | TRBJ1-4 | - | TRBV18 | CASSPRRGSDEKLFF | TGTGCCAGCTCACCACGGAGGGGGTCGGATGAAAAACTGTTTTTT
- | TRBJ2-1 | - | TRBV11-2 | CASSPRYTGRIWNEQFF | TGTGCCAGCAGCCCCCGTTACACGGGGAGAATTTGGAATGAGCAGTTCTTC
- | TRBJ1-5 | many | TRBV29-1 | CSVAPGTDSNQPQHF | TGCAGCGTTGCCCCCGGGACGGATAGCAATCAGCCCCAGCATTTT
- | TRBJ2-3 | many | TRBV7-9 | CASSPEPRGSTDTQYF | TGTGCCAGCAGCCCCGAGCCCCGCGGAAGCACAGATACGCAGTATTTT
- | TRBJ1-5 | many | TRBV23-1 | CASSQDAPGTQPRCRPQHF | TGCGCCAGCAGTCAAGACGCACCCGGGACTCAACCCCGCTGCCGGCCCCAGCATTTT
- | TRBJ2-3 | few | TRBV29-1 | CSVTGQTGDTQYF | TGCAGCGTGACGGGACAAACAGGAGATACGCAGTATTTT
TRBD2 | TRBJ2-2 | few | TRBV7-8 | CASSIAGTSGNTGELFF | TGTGCCAGCAGCATTGCCGGGACTAGCGGGAACACCGGGGAGCTGTTTTTT
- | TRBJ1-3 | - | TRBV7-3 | CASSLNSGNTIYF | TGTGCCAGCAGCTTAAACTCTGGAAACACCATATATTTT
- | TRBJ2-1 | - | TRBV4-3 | CASSQEWSGGVSKQFF | TGCGCCAGCAGCCAAGAATGGAGCGGAGGGGTTTCTAAGCAGTTCTTC
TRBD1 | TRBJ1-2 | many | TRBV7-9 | CASTGTGVAYGYTF | TGTGCCAGCACCGGAACAGGGGTTGCCTATGGCTACACCTTC
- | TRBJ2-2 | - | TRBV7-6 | CASSLSGSTGELFF | TGTGCCAGCAGCTTATCGGGTTCAACCGGGGAGCTGTTTTTT
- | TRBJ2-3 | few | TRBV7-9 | CASSFISDTQYF | TGTGCCAGCAGCTTTATATCAGATACGCAGTATTTT
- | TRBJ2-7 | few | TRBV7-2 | CASSATGTPDEQYF | TGTGCCAGCAGCGCTACCGGGACCCCAGACGAGCAGTACTTC
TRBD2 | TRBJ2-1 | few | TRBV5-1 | CASSLRIAGADEQFF | TGCGCCAGCAGCTTGAGGATAGCGGGAGCGGATGAGCAGTTCTTC
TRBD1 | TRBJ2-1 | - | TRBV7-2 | CASSSGQGAEQFF | TGTGCCAGCAGCTCGGGACAGGGGGCTGAGCAGTTCTTC